This T cell receptor beta chain is drawn from a study of control samples from healthy donors and cancer patients. Assay used: immunoSEQ multiplex PCR; TCRdb lists only in-frame clones, some missing. This sample has about 53,000 clones; 87% occur once, and the top ten carry more than 12%. The CDR3 adds up to 16 amino acids, both ends counted. The germline CDR1 and CDR2 sequences are LGHNA and YSLEER. In its sample, this clone was seen a few times. The conserved phenylalanine or tryptophan normally closing the CDR3 is absent here, so this likely arose from a read error. The DNA is omitted, as the CDR3 cannot be located on it reliably, and the CDR3 follows TCRdb's listing.

This chain joins TRBV4-3 and TRBJ1-2; the D segment call TRBD1 is taken from the table without a DNA check. This TCR came from a man in his sixties with head and neck cancer. Specimen: PBMCs. The CDR3 sequence: CASSQDRDRDRGSQVL.